This T cell receptor (beta chain) is from a study of T cells in women clearing cervical HPV infection. Study information: Cases: HPV16-related CIN3 or worse on histology, 2 invasive cancers.

immunoSEQ multiplex PCR used an average of roughly 1,100 ng genomic DNA. Profiled with immunoSEQ multiplex PCR; TCRdb holds only in-frame clones, not every one. This repertoire includes tens of thousands of clones. About this clone itself: From the germline J gene comes the end of the CDR3, since the read stops 3 residues before it.

V lost 5 bases and J lost 4; bases outside the gene matches: 6. Germline CDR1 SGHDT, CDR2 YYEEEE. The CDR3 consists of 14 residues. J is TRBJ1-2 and V is TRBV5-6; 9 bases align to TRBD1. This receptor was taken from a woman aged 18-70 years with a cervical HPV16 infection that either progressed to CIN3+ or cleared (not recorded which). Specimen: blood buffy coat. The CDR3 region is CASRPGTGTYGYTF. The DNA read from the CDR3 is TGTGCCAGCAGGCCCGGGACAGGGACCTATGGC.